This T cell receptor beta chain was recorded in a study of control samples from healthy donors and cancer patients. Clones were read by immunoSEQ multiplex PCR, and TCRdb kept only the in-frame ones, dropping some. The table lists 150,000 to 160,000 clones, about 93% of them singletons. The CDR3 has 14 amino acids. CDR1 is MGHDK and CDR2 is SYGVNS in the germline V gene. With 4 bases clipped from V and 1 base from J, the junction kept 2 bases outside the gene matches. The rearrangement links TRBV25-1 to TRBJ2-3, with 7 bases aligning to TRBD2. This clonotype originated in a man aged 50-60 years in good health. The sequenced sample was blood. The CDR3 region is CASSGLAGTDTQYF. The DNA of the CDR3 is TGTGCCAGCAGTGGGCTAGCGGGCACAGATACGCAGTATTTT.